The following is a T cell receptor (beta chain) sequence with its context. The data stem from a study of spatial heterogeneity in lung cancer. Study-wide background: Each distinct TCR and UMI combination averaged more than ten appearances in raw reads.

TCRdb analysed the 5' RACE reads with MiXCR anew, one entry per CDR3 protein. This sample has roughly 9,800 distinct CDR3 sequences, with 6.1% found just once. Germline V gene lookup returns CDR1 DFQATT and CDR2 SNEGSKA (reference sequence). The CDR3 spans 12 residues. V lost 7 bases, J lost 2 bases, and 9 bases lay in between. Regarding time point: sample taken at primary tumor resection. This TCR derives from a male donor with early-stage non-small cell lung cancer. The chain has TRBV20-1 and TRBJ1-5; no clear D gene. The sequencing here drew on normal lung tissue next to the tumor, taken at surgery. The CDR3 coding sequence is TGCAGTGGAGAATACGGCAATCAGCCCCAGCATTTT. Amino acids: CSGEYGNQPQHF.